The 30 T cell receptor beta chains reported below all come from one sample, sequenced in a study of blood T cell repertoires in COVID-19. Clones were read by immunoSEQ multiplex PCR, and TCRdb kept only the in-frame ones, dropping some. The sample yields roughly 140,000 clones, about four fifths seen once. The sample taken for sequencing was peripheral blood. The source of these receptors is a man between 60 and 70 years old with acute or convalescent COVID-19.

This clone was observed a single time. This sequence joins TRBV9 and TRBJ1-2; TRBD1 matches 8 bases. Germline-derived CDR1 and CDR2 are SGDLS and YYNGEE. The CDR3 covers 15 residues. After removal of 4 bases from V and 5 bases from J, the junction contained 10 bases not matched to a gene. CDR3 coding DNA: TGTGCCAGCAGCCCTCAGACAGGGGAGGGGTATGGCTACACCTTC. It encodes CASSPQTGEGYGYTF.

The chain couples TRBV6-5 to TRBJ1-4; 8 bases line up with TRBD1. The junction had 10 bases not matched to a gene; V was cut back by 5 bases and J by 8 bases. Germline V lookup: CDR1 MNHEY, CDR2 SVGAGI. The CDR3 consists of 15 residues. In nucleotides, the CDR3 is TGTGCCAGCAGTCCGCCCCCAGGGACAGGCGAAAAACTGTTTTTT. It encodes CASSPPPGTGEKLFF.

This clone came up once. The chain has TRBV6-2 or TRBV6-3 and TRBJ2-1, with D maybe TRBD1 (5 bases). In germline, CDR1 is MNHEY, CDR2 SVGEGT. This CDR3 has 16 residues. Trimming removed 0 bases from V and 7 bases from J, with 16 bases in between. The CDR3 is CASSYSGQGTLNEQFF. CDR3 DNA: TGTGCCAGCAGTTACTCTGGGCAGGGTACCTTGAATGAGCAGTTCTTC.

The chain joins TRBV18 to TRBJ1-4, with TRBD1 identical over 7 bases. The CDR3 extends over 17 amino acids. CDR1 and CDR2 (germline): KGHSH, LQKENI. V lost 5 bases, J lost 4 bases, and 13 bases stayed unmatched. The CDR3 here is CASSYRDSSFNNEKLFF. In nucleotides, the CDR3 is TGTGCCAGCTCATACCGGGACAGCTCATTCAATAATGAAAAACTGTTTTTT.

This chain uses TRBV7-9 with TRBJ1-1, with 11 bases aligning to TRBD1. Per germline, CDR1 SEHNR and CDR2 FQNEAQ (reference sequence). The length of the CDR3 is 15 residues. J was trimmed by 3 bases and V by 3 bases; bases with no gene match: 3. This chain's CDR3 is CASSFGTGGDTEAFF. The CDR3 coding sequence is TGTGCCAGCAGCTTCGGGACAGGGGGAGACACTGAAGCTTTCTTT.

The chain carries TRBV28 and TRBJ1-4; D is undetermined. V was pared by 3 bases and J by 10 bases, with 15 bases between. Germline CDR1 MDHEN, CDR2 SYDVKM. CDR3 length: 14 residues. In nucleotides, the CDR3 is TGTGCCAGCAGTTTCTTCGGAGGATCTGGAAAACTGTTTTTT. It yields the protein CASSFFGGSGKLFF.

V gene TRBV7-2 combines with J gene TRBJ2-1, with 9 bases matching TRBD2. Per the germline V gene, CDR1 is SGHTA and CDR2 is FQGNSA. CDR3 size: 15 residues. V gave up 7 bases and J gave up 12 bases; unmatched junction bases: 16. The chain's CDR3 is CASTWGASGKGRQFF. The CDR3 nucleotides read TGTGCCAGCACCTGGGGGGCTAGCGGGAAGGGTAGGCAGTTCTTC.

The chain employs TRBV18 and TRBJ1-5; TRBD1 might be the D (5 bases). V lost 4 bases to trimming and J lost 4 bases, with 11 bases between them. The germline V gene has CDR1 KGHSH and CDR2 LQKENI. The CDR3 runs to 14 residues. The CDR3 DNA sequence: TGTGCCAGCTCACTAAGGGGTGGTAATCAGCCCCAGCATTTT. Its protein product is CASSLRGGNQPQHF.

The chain is built from TRBV5-6 and TRBJ1-5, with TRBD1 matching 7 bases. Looked up from germline, CDR1 is SGHDT and CDR2 is YYEEEE. This CDR3 spans 16 amino acids. The V segment lost 2 bases and the J segment 3 bases; nucleotides outside the gene matches: 8. This CDR3 is CASSFWTGTSNQPQHF. Here the CDR3 DNA reads TGTGCCAGCAGCTTTTGGACAGGCACCTCCAATCAGCCCCAGCATTTT.

The DNA for the CDR3 is TGCGCCAGCAGCTTGACGACAGGGGCCCTCTACGAGCAGTACTTC. Encoded protein: CASSLTTGALYEQYF. V usage is TRBV5-1 and J usage is TRBJ2-7; 8 bases line up with TRBD1. The ends lost 1 base at V and 3 bases at J; junction bases unmatched: 6. Germline V gene data show CDR1 as SGHRS and CDR2 as YFSETQ. This CDR3 spans 15 amino acids.

The V gene is TRBV19, the J gene TRBJ1-1; the match to TRBD1 covers 9 bases. The CDR3 extends over 14 amino acids. In germline, CDR1 is LNHDA, CDR2 SQIVND (reference sequence). With 7 bases clipped from V and 8 bases from J, the junction kept 11 bases outside the gene matches. DNA for the CDR3: TGTGCCAGTACACAGGGGGCCCCTAATTCGGAAGCTTTCTTT. Residues: CASTQGAPNSEAFF.

A word on this clone: Other DNA variants within this sample encode the same CDR3. CDR3 sequence (DNA): TGTGCCAGCAGTCTTGGGACAGCAAACTATGGCTACACCTTC. It specifies CASSLGTANYGYTF. J is TRBJ1-2 and V is TRBV28, with 7 bases matching TRBD1. CDR1 MDHEN and CDR2 SYDVKM come from the germline V gene. The V and J ends lost 5 bases and 2 bases, in that order; junction bases with no gene match: 5. The CDR3 contains 14 residues.

The rearrangement links TRBV19 to TRBJ2-2; 7 nucleotides agree with TRBD2. The CDR3 runs 16 residues. V trimming: 10 bases; J trimming: 4 bases; junction bases outside the gene matches: 15. Looked up from germline, CDR1 is LNHDA and CDR2 is SQIVND (reference sequence). The CDR3 DNA reads TGTGCCACCTCCGGGTTGACGGGGGGTGGCACCGGGGAGCTGTTTTTT. Residues: CATSGLTGGGTGELFF.

The V and J genes are TRBV7-9 and TRBJ2-5; D might be TRBD2 (5 bases). V lost 5 bases and J lost 2, with 12 bases in between. The CDR3 totals 14 residues. CDR1 is SEHNR and CDR2 is FQNEAQ in the germline V gene (reference sequence). CDR3 sequence reads: CASSRTQRQETQYF. Written as DNA, the CDR3 is TGTGCCAGCAGCCGCACCCAGCGGCAAGAGACCCAGTACTTC.

V usage is TRBV7-2 and J usage is TRBJ2-7, with 8 bases fitting TRBD2. V was pared by 5 bases and J by 3 bases, with 9 bases of the junction left unmatched. This CDR3 is built from 15 residues. The germline V gene has CDR1 SGHTA and CDR2 FQGNSA. The chain's CDR3 is CASSEDGTRGYEQYF. In DNA, the CDR3 is TGTGCCAGCAGCGAGGACGGGACTAGGGGCTACGAGCAGTACTTC.

The chain is built from TRBV4-1 and TRBJ2-5; 10 nucleotides line up with TRBD1. V was pared by 5 bases and J by 5 bases, with 8 bases of the junction left unmatched. The CDR3 loop spans 15 amino acids. CDR1 and CDR2 from the germline V gene are MGHRA and YSYEKL. The CDR3 region is CASSSMTGGGETQYF. DNA of the CDR3: TGCGCCAGCAGCTCAATGACAGGGGGCGGGGAGACCCAGTACTTC.

The chain employs TRBV27 and TRBJ2-7; the D gene is possibly TRBD1 (6 bases). The germline V and J ends were trimmed by 9 bases and 11 bases, with 17 bases remaining between them. CDR3 length equals 11 residues. The V gene's germline CDR1 is MNHEY and CDR2 SMNVEV (reference sequence). In DNA form, the CDR3 reads TGTGCCAGTAAAGGGGGAAGAGCGGAGTACTTC. This sequence encodes CASKGGRAEYF.

The gene calls are TRBV4-1 and TRBJ1-3; D remains ambiguous. This CDR3 region has 15 residues. The germline CDR1 and CDR2 sequences are MGHRA and YSYEKL. V lost 3 bases and J 0 bases, leaving 9 bases between the germline ends. The CDR3 sequence is CASSQLADSGNTIYF. The CDR3 DNA sequence: TGCGCCAGCAGCCAGCTAGCAGACTCTGGAAACACCATATATTTT.

This clone showed up just a few times. The gene calls are TRBV3-1 (or the pseudogene TRBV3-2) and TRBJ2-3; D is unclear. The V gene lost 4 bases and the J gene lost 3 bases, with 8 bases spanning the gap. From germline, CDR1 is LGHDT and CDR2 YNNKEL (reference sequence). This CDR3 is built from 13 residues. CDR3 loop: CASSRARTDTQYF. As DNA, the CDR3 is TGTGCCAGCAGCCGGGCACGTACAGATACGCAGTATTTT.

The rearrangement joins TRBV18 to TRBJ1-1; 9 nucleotides match TRBD1. The CDR3 sequence is 15 residues long. Trimming took 6 bases from V and 5 from J; bases not matched to a gene: 10. Per the germline V gene, CDR1 is KGHSH and CDR2 is LQKENI. CDR3 nucleotides: TGTGCCAGCTCTCCAGGACAGGGGCGTCGGACTGAAGCTTTCTTT. Protein sequence: CASSPGQGRRTEAFF.

The chain has TRBV3-1 (or the pseudogene TRBV3-2) and TRBJ2-7; 7 bases agree with TRBD2. V shed 1 base, J shed 4 bases, and the junction held 4 bases outside the gene matches. This CDR3 contains 14 residues. Germline V gives CDR1 LGHDT, CDR2 YNNKEL (reference sequence). In nucleotides, the CDR3 is TGTGCCAGCAGCCAAGGCGGGGGAACATACGAGCAGTACTTC. Its translation is CASSQGGGTYEQYF.

The rearrangement links TRBV5-6 to TRBJ1-1, with 9 bases matching TRBD1. V gave up 4 bases and J gave up 4 bases; unmatched junction bases: 5. The CDR3 runs to 14 residues. Germline CDR1 reads SGHDT; CDR2 reads YYEEEE. CDR3 DNA: TGTGCCAGCAGCGGGACAGGGTTGCGCACTGAAGCTTTCTTT. This sequence encodes CASSGTGLRTEAFF.

The chain joins TRBV7-3 to TRBJ2-1; TRBD2 might be the D (5 bases). The V gene's germline CDR1 is SGHTA and CDR2 FQGTGA. The CDR3 runs to 13 residues. V was cut by 5 bases and J by 6 bases, with 11 bases left in between. CDR3 sequence (DNA): TGTGCCAGCAGCGCTGTAGGAGGCAATGAGCAGTTCTTC. The encoded protein is CASSAVGGNEQFF.

The chain is built from TRBV6-5 and TRBJ2-1, with a weak D call TRBD1 (5 bases). Between the trimmed V and J ends, which lost 8 bases and 8 bases, there was a span of 16 bases. CDR1 MNHEY and CDR2 SVGAGI come from the germline V gene. The length of the CDR3 is 13 residues. CDR3 nucleotide sequence: TGTGCCAGCCAACAAGACCCAGGGCATGAGCAGTTCTTC. It yields the protein CASQQDPGHEQFF.

The V call is TRBV7-6, the J call TRBJ2-3; D perhaps matches TRBD2 (5 bases). This CDR3 is built from 15 residues. V was shortened by 1 base and J by 2 bases, with 10 bases between the two germline ends. Germline CDR1 reads SGHVS; CDR2 reads FNYEAQ. In nucleotides, the CDR3 is TGTGCCAGCAGCTTAGACTCGGGGTACACAGATACGCAGTATTTT. Amino acid sequence: CASSLDSGYTDTQYF.

J is TRBJ1-4 and V is TRBV11-2; tentatively, D is TRBD1 (6 bases). The V gene lost 5 bases and the J gene lost 7 bases, with 17 bases spanning the gap. This CDR3 comprises 15 residues. Germline loops: CDR1 SGHAT, CDR2 FQNNGV. The CDR3 spells CASSPQAGESEKLFF. Written as DNA, the CDR3 is TGTGCCAGCAGCCCCCAGGCAGGGGAGAGTGAAAAACTGTTTTTT.

The chain is built from TRBV27 and TRBJ1-6; perhaps TRBD1 as D (6 bases). V lost 6 bases and J 3 bases, leaving 18 bases between the germline ends. Per germline, CDR1 MNHEY and CDR2 SMNVEV (reference sequence). The CDR3 has 17 residues. The CDR3 is CASRPGQASFYNSPLHF. The CDR3 nucleotides are TGTGCCAGCAGACCGGGACAAGCCTCCTTCTATAATTCACCCCTCCACTTT.

This clone was seen once. CDR3 sequence reads: CASHASGVLDTQYF. The DNA of the CDR3 is TGTGCCAGCCACGCTAGCGGGGTCTTAGATACGCAGTATTTT. The chain uses TRBV3-1 (or the pseudogene TRBV3-2) and TRBJ2-3, with TRBD2 matching 9 bases. Germline lookup yields CDR1 LGHDT and CDR2 YNNKEL (reference sequence). With 8 bases clipped from V and 5 bases from J, the junction kept 8 bases outside the gene matches. This CDR3 contains 14 residues.

Points on this clone: The junction departs from the called germline gene at one end, perhaps through a read error. This rearrangement joins TRBV12-5 to TRBJ2-3; a weak D match, TRBD2 (6 bases). Germline CDR1 reads LGHNT; CDR2 reads FRNRAP. This CDR3 spans 9 amino acids. CDR3 protein: CASGTREDF. The CDR3 nucleotides are TGTGCTAGTGGGACGAGGGAGGATTTT.

Notes on this clone: A read error may explain this, as a much larger clone is one base away. This sequence joins TRBV12-3 or TRBV12-4 and TRBJ2-7, with a weak D call TRBD1 (6 bases). V lost 6 bases, J lost 11 bases, and 17 bases lay in between. The CDR3 totals 12 residues. The CDR3 loop is CASRADTGKKYF. CDR3 DNA: TGTGCCAGCAGGGCAGATACAGGGAAAAAGTACTTC.